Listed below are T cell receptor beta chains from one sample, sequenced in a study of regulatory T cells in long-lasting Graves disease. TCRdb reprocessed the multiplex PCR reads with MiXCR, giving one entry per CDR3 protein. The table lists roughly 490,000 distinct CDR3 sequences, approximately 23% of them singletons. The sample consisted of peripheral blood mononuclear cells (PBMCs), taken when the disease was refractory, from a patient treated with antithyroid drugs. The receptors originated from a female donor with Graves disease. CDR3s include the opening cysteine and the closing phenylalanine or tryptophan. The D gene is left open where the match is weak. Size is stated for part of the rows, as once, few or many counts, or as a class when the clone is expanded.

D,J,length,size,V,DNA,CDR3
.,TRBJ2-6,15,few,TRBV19,TGTGCCAGTAGCTCCAGTTTTTCTGGGGCCAACGTCCTGACTTTC,CASSSSFSGANVLTF
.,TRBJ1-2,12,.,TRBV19,TGTGCCAGTTCCGCGGGTCTAAAGGGCTACACCTTC,CASSAGLKGYTF
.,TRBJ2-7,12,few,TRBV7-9,TGTGCCAGCAGCTCCACCCTCTACGAGCAGTACTTC,CASSSTLYEQYF
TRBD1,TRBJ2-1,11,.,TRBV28,TGTGCCAGCAGTTACAGGGGGCAGGGGTTCTTC,CASSYRGQGFF
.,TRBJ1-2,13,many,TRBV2,TGTGCCAGCAGGCCCAGGGTGCACTATGGCTACACCTTC,CASRPRVHYGYTF
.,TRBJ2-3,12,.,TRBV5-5,TGTGCCAGCAGCGTCACAGGAGAGGCGCAGTATTTT,CASSVTGEAQYF
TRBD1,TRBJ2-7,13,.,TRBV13,TGTGCCAGCAGCTTAGAGGACAGGGTCGAGCAGTACTTC,CASSLEDRVEQYF
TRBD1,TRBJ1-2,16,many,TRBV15,TGTGCCACCAGCAGAGATTTCGGGAGGGGGCCAAATGGCTACACCTTC,CATSRDFGRGPNGYTF
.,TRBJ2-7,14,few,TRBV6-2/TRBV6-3,TGTGCCAGCAGTTACACCCGCCGGGGCTCCGAGCAGTACTTC,CASSYTRRGSEQYF
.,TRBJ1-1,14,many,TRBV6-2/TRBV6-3,TGTGCCAGCAGTGACCAGACGGTGAACACTGAAGCTTTCTTT,CASSDQTVNTEAFF
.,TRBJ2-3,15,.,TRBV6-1,TGTGCCAGCAGACCTCCTGGGGGACCCACAGATACGCAGTATTTT,CASRPPGGPTDTQYF
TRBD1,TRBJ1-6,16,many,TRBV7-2,TGTGCCAGCAGCTTTTTACTGCGGGACAGGCCACCACCCCTCCACTTT,CASSFLLRDRPPPLHF
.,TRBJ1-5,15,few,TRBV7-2,TGTGCCAGCAGCTTAGGTGCAGGGTTAAGACAGCCCCAGCATTTT,CASSLGAGLRQPQHF
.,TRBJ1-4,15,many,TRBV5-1,TGCGCCAGCAGCTACGTGGGGGCAACTAATGAAAAACTGTTTTTT,CASSYVGATNEKLFF
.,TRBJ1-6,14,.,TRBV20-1,TGCAGTGCTGAGTCGAATGCCTATAATTCACCCCTCCACTTT,CSAESNAYNSPLHF
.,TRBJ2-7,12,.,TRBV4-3,TGCGCCAGCAGCCAAGAAGACGGCGGACAGTACTTC,CASSQEDGGQYF
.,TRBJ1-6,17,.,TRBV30,TGTGCCTGGAAGACCCCCCCTCCGGGACTTATTAATTCACCCCTCCACTTT,CAWKTPPPGLINSPLHF
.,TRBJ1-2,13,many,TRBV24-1,TGTGCCACCAGACAAAGGAACACCTATGGCTACACCTTC,CATRQRNTYGYTF
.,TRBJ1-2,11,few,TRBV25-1,TGTGCCAGCATGACCTCCTTTGGCTACACCTTC,CASMTSFGYTF
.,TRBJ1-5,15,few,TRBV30,TGTGCCTGGAGTACGGCTCGGAGAGGCAATCAGCCCCAGCATTTT,CAWSTARRGNQPQHF
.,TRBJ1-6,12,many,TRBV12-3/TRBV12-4,TGTGCCAGCAGTTTACCGAGCTCACCCCTCCACTTT,CASSLPSSPLHF
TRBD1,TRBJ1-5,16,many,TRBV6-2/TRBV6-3,TGTGCCAGCAGCCTGGCCTCCGGGACAGGAGATCAGCCCCAGCATTTT,CASSLASGTGDQPQHF
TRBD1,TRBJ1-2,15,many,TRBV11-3,TGTGCCAGCAGCCCTGATGGGACAGGGGGTTTCGGCTACACCTTC,CASSPDGTGGFGYTF